A single sample gave rise to the 17 T cell receptor beta chains below, sequenced in a study of blood T cell repertoires in COVID-19 (TCRdb year 2020). The method was the immunoSEQ multiplex PCR assay. The table was pulled from immuneACCESS by TCRdb, which kept in-frame rearrangements only. Such tables lose some clones; where checked, under half of the loss comes from unresolved V genes, and the rest has no known cause. For this sample there are about 200,000 clones; 82% appear just once. The leading ten clones occupy roughly 5.5% of the sample. The sequenced sample consisted of peripheral blood. Receptors originate from a woman aged 70-85 years with COVID-19, enrolled during active disease.

The chain uses TRBV7-2 and TRBJ2-1; tentative D call: TRBD1 (5 bases). Trimming took off 5 bases at V and 2 bases at J, with 16 bases between the two ends. The CDR3 covers 16 residues. The V gene's germline CDR1 is SGHTA and CDR2 FQGNSA. The CDR3 DNA follows: TGTGCCAGCAGCCTACTCGACGTCAGGGCCTACAATGAGCAGTTCTTC. It translates to CASSLLDVRAYNEQFF.

V is TRBV11-1 and J is TRBJ1-1; D is possibly TRBD1 (6 bases). Trimming shortened V by 4 bases and J by 5 bases, and 14 bases separated the two germline ends. The CDR3 has 14 amino acids. CDR1 is SGHAT, CDR2 FQDESV, per germline (reference sequence). CDR3 loop: CASSYRDGSTEAFF. In DNA, the CDR3 is TGTGCCAGCAGCTACAGGGATGGGAGTACTGAAGCTTTCTTT.

In the case of this clone: Other DNA sequences in the sample encode the same CDR3. This sequence joins TRBV30 and TRBJ2-2; 8 nucleotides agree with TRBD2. The CDR3 extends over 13 amino acids. V trimming: 8 bases; J trimming: 1 base; junction bases outside the gene matches: 3. Germline lookup yields CDR1 GTSNPN and CDR2 SVGIG (reference sequence). CDR3 sequence reads: CARGGQNTGELFF. In DNA form, the CDR3 reads TGTGCCCGGGGGGGACAGAACACCGGGGAGCTGTTTTTT.

In its sample, this clone was seen many times. The chain is built from TRBV28 and TRBJ2-7; D gene uncertain. Deletions cut 6 bases from V and 3 bases from J, with 15 bases between. CDR1 MDHEN and CDR2 SYDVKM come from the germline V gene. There are 14 residues in the CDR3. CDR3 coding DNA: TGTGCCAGCAGCCGTCTCGCGACGGGCTACGAGCAGTACTTC. Translation gives CASSRLATGYEQYF. The variable domain in full, completed from reference TRBV28 and TRBJ2-7, reads DVKVTQSSRYLVKRTGEKVFLECVQDMDHENMFWYRQDPGLGLRLIYFSYDVKMKEKGDIPEGYSVSREKKERFSLILESASTNQTSMYLCASSRLATGYEQYFGPGTRLTVT.

J is TRBJ2-2 and V is TRBV6-1; 7 nucleotides match TRBD1. Germline-derived CDR1 and CDR2 are MNHNS and SASEGT. The trim removed 3 bases at V and 5 bases at J, leaving 6 bases unmatched. The CDR3 sequence is 15 residues long. CDR3 amino acids: CASSEPGGRTGELFF. The CDR3 DNA sequence: TGTGCCAGCAGTGAGCCAGGGGGTAGGACCGGGGAGCTGTTTTTT.

The chain links TRBV5-4 to TRBJ1-2; D perhaps matches TRBD1 (6 bases). The CDR3 extends over 13 amino acids. Per the germline V gene, CDR1 is SGHNT and CDR2 is YYREEE (reference sequence). V dropped 4 bases and J dropped 8 bases, with 15 bases sitting between them. CDR3 in amino acids: CASSPRTAIGYTF. CDR3 DNA: TGTGCCAGCAGCCCCAGGACAGCTATCGGCTACACCTTC.

The chain employs TRBV11-2 and TRBJ1-5, with 7 bases fitting TRBD1. V dropped 5 bases and J dropped 2; count of bases not matched to a gene: 6. The CDR3 runs 15 residues. Germline CDR1 is SGHAT and CDR2 is FQNNGV. For the CDR3, the DNA is TGTGCCAGCAGCCCAAACAGGGGTGGCAATCAGCCCCAGCATTTT. Translating it yields CASSPNRGGNQPQHF.

This chain connects TRBV14 to TRBJ2-5, with D maybe TRBD2 (7 bases). There are 13 residues in the CDR3. Germline CDR1 and CDR2: SGHDN and FVKESK. The V end was cut by 6 bases, the J end by 5 bases, with 13 bases between. This chain's CDR3 is CASRGGRRETQYF. The CDR3 bases are TGTGCCAGCAGGGGGGGGCGCAGGGAGACCCAGTACTTC.

This clone was seen only once. The chain joins TRBV19 to TRBJ2-2; TRBD2 matches at 7 bases. V shed 2 bases and J 6 bases; nucleotides not matched to a gene: 3. Germline assignment: CDR1 LNHDA and CDR2 SQIVND (reference sequence). This CDR3 is built from 14 residues. Written as DNA, the CDR3 is TGTGCCAGTAGTATACTAGCGGCTTCCGGGGAGCTGTTTTTT. This encodes CASSILAASGELFF.

The chain combines TRBV7-2 with TRBJ1-4, with a possible D match to TRBD1 (6 bases). Trimming left V 5 bases short and J 4 bases short, with 20 bases between. CDR3 size: 17 residues. CDR1 is SGHTA, CDR2 FQGNSA, per germline. The CDR3 nucleotides are TGTGCCAGCAGCGCCTCTGTTTCGGCAGGGGTTAATGAAAAACTGTTTTTT. Amino acid sequence: CASSASVSAGVNEKLFF.

The chain joins TRBV7-2 to TRBJ1-5; 8 nucleotides agree with TRBD1. The V gene's germline CDR1 is SGHTA and CDR2 FQGNSA. This CDR3 spans 16 amino acids. J gave up 1 base and V 5 bases, and 7 bases lay outside the gene matches. Here the CDR3 reads CASSPRTGLSNQPQHF. The CDR3 bases are TGTGCCAGCAGCCCCCGGACAGGGTTAAGCAATCAGCCCCAGCATTTT.

This sequence joins TRBV7-2 and TRBJ2-5, with a tentative D call TRBD1 (6 bases). Germline V CDR1 and CDR2: SGHTA, FQGNSA. Trimming took 5 bases from V and 5 from J, leaving 21 bases between them. The CDR3 is 16 amino acids. CDR3 DNA sequence: TGTGCCAGCAGCCCTCAAGGGACACTGGGCTATGAGACCCAGTACTTC. Protein sequence: CASSPQGTLGYETQYF.

Only a few counts were recorded for this clone. The chain carries TRBV2 and TRBJ1-5; D is perhaps TRBD1 (5 bases). The CDR3 covers 11 residues. The germline CDR1 and CDR2 sequences are SNHLY and FYNNEI. V dropped 3 bases and J dropped 15 bases, with 12 bases sitting between them. The CDR3 is CASSDVGTLHF. The CDR3 DNA reads TGTGCCAGCAGTGACGTGGGGACTTTGCATTTT. Based on the CDR3 plus reference TRBV2 and TRBJ1-5, the full variable domain is EPEVTQTPSHQVTQMGQEVILRCVPISNHLYFYWYRQILGQKVEFLVSFYNNEISEKSEIFDDQFSVERPDGSNFTLKIRSTKLEDSAMYFCASSDVGTLHFGDGTRLSIL.

The rearrangement joins TRBV7-2 to TRBJ2-7; the match to TRBD1 covers 8 bases. The CDR3 has 15 residues. Germline CDR1 SGHTA, CDR2 FQGNSA. V lost 6 bases and J lost 6; bases outside the gene matches: 13. CDR3 sequence: CASSYMDREKGEQYF. The CDR3 DNA reads TGTGCCAGCAGTTATATGGACAGGGAAAAAGGCGAGCAGTACTTC.

The sample holds one count of this clone. The CDR3 nucleotides are TGTGCCAGCAGCCAAGGACAGGGAACTTACTATGGCTACACCTTC. It specifies CASSQGQGTYYGYTF. The rearrangement joins TRBV6-6 to TRBJ1-2; 8 bases align to TRBD1. Per the germline V gene, CDR1 is MNHNY and CDR2 is SVGAGI (reference sequence). J was trimmed by 3 bases and V by 6 bases; bases with no gene match: 9. The length of the CDR3 is 15 residues.

The chain links TRBV29-1 to TRBJ2-1; perhaps TRBD1 as D (6 bases). The length of the CDR3 is 14 residues. With 4 bases removed from V and 0 bases from J, the gap between germline ends came to 10 bases. Per germline, CDR1 SQVTM and CDR2 ANQGSEA. CDR3 residues: CSVVPRGSYNEQFF. DNA of the CDR3: TGCAGCGTTGTACCCAGGGGCTCCTACAATGAGCAGTTCTTC.

This chain uses TRBV7-9 with TRBJ1-2; D is undetermined. Trimming removed 3 bases from V and 0 bases from J, with 11 bases in between. CDR3 size: 15 residues. Germline V CDR1 and CDR2: SEHNR, FQNEAQ (reference sequence). As DNA, the CDR3 is TGTGCCAGCAGCTTCTCAGCAGGCTCTAACTATGGCTACACCTTC. It specifies CASSFSAGSNYGYTF. Together with reference TRBV7-9 and TRBJ1-2, the CDR3 gives the full variable domain: DTGVSQNPRHKITKRGQNVTFRCDPISEHNRLYWYRQTLGQGPEFLTYFQNEAQLEKSRLLSDRFSAERPKGSFSTLEIQRTEQGDSAMYLCASSFSAGSNYGYTFGSGTRLTVV.